Below are 22 T cell receptor beta chains sequenced from a single sample in a study of blood T cells in healthy people across ages. The use of a sample-barcoded 5' primer and a J-beta primer mix characterized a second PCR of roughly 6 to 11 cycles. Using its own MiXCR run on the 5' RACE reads, TCRdb lists one record per CDR3 protein. The data hold hundreds of thousands of distinct CDR3 sequences, with roughly 64% observed a single time. Sample: blood. These receptors originate from a man aged 25-45 years in good health.

In this sample, this clonotype turned up many times. The chain joins TRBV4-2 to TRBJ2-1; 8 nucleotides match TRBD2. The CDR3 totals 15 residues. V shed 4 bases, J shed 7 bases, and the junction held 9 bases outside the gene matches. Germline V gene data show CDR1 as LGHNA and CDR2 as YNFKEQ. The CDR3 nucleotides read TGTGCCAGCAGCCCCGGGAGGGGGACGGGGAATGAGCAGTTCTTC. It encodes CASSPGRGTGNEQFF.

The J gene is TRBJ1-1, the V gene TRBV6-5, with TRBD1 matching over 9 bases. With V trimmed by 0 bases and J by 6 bases, 17 bases remained unmatched. CDR1 is MNHEY, CDR2 SVGAGI, per germline. The CDR3 is 19 residues long. The CDR3 reads CASSYSIIGTGLKIPEAFF. The DNA of the CDR3 is TGTGCCAGCAGTTACTCGATAATTGGGACAGGGCTAAAAATCCCTGAAGCTTTCTTT.

The DNA for the CDR3 is TGTGCCAGCAGGTACACTCCGGGACCCTCACCCCTCCACTTT. Its translation is CASRYTPGPSPLHF. V and J are TRBV2 and TRBJ1-6, with D perhaps TRBD1 (5 bases). This CDR3 has 14 amino acids. Trimming took off 6 bases at V and 10 bases at J, with 16 bases between the two ends. CDR1 SNHLY and CDR2 FYNNEI come from the germline V gene.

This clonotype showed up just a few times. The chain joins TRBV20-1 to TRBJ2-1; the match to TRBD2 covers 8 bases. The CDR3 length is 14 residues. The germline CDR1 and CDR2 sequences are DFQATT and SNEGSKA (reference sequence). Unmatched junction bases numbered 4, after V lost 6 bases and J lost 0 bases. Written as DNA, the CDR3 is TGCAGTGCCCACGGGACTAGCTCCTACAATGAGCAGTTCTTC. Residues: CSAHGTSSYNEQFF.

As DNA, the CDR3 is TGTGCCAGCAGCCCCGGACTAGCCGCCTACAATGAGCAGTACTTC. Amino acids: CASSPGLAAYNEQYF. The genes are TRBV6-5 and TRBJ2-7, with 8 bases lining up with TRBD2. V lost 6 bases and J lost 7; bases outside the gene matches: 14. Germline V gives CDR1 MNHEY, CDR2 SVGAGI. This CDR3 is 15 amino acids long.

CDR3 protein: CSARDHGFMADTQYF. In DNA, the CDR3 is TGCAGTGCTAGAGATCATGGGTTCATGGCGGATACGCAGTATTTT. The chain is built from TRBV20-1 and TRBJ2-3, with D unclear. The CDR3 length is 15 residues. Deletions cut 0 bases from V and 6 bases from J, with 16 bases between. Germline lookup yields CDR1 DFQATT and CDR2 SNEGSKA (reference sequence).

The V call is TRBV12-3 or TRBV12-4, the J call TRBJ2-7; 13 nucleotides align to TRBD2. The CDR3 extends over 18 amino acids. V lost 2 bases, J lost 2 bases, and 9 bases stayed unmatched. The CDR3 is CASSLSGLLAGGPYEQYF. CDR3 DNA sequence: TGTGCCAGCAGTTTATCAGGGCTACTAGCGGGAGGGCCCTACGAGCAGTACTTC.

This clonotype was detected ten times or more. This sequence joins TRBV5-1 and TRBJ2-1; 9 nucleotides agree with TRBD2. V lost 1 base and J lost 7; bases outside the gene matches: 18. In germline, CDR1 is SGHRS, CDR2 YFSETQ. The CDR3 has 19 residues. The CDR3 spells CASSLSPGGRAKLWNEQFF. The CDR3 nucleotides read TGCGCCAGCAGCTTGTCCCCAGGCGGGAGGGCCAAACTTTGGAATGAGCAGTTCTTC.

The J gene is TRBJ2-1, the V gene TRBV4-2; 8 bases align to TRBD2. Looked up from germline, CDR1 is LGHNA and CDR2 is YNFKEQ. The CDR3 extends over 19 amino acids. The trim removed 2 bases at V and 2 bases at J, leaving 14 bases unmatched. DNA for the CDR3: TGTGCCAGCAGCCAATTTGTCACTAGCGGCAGGGGAGCCTACAATGAGCAGTTCTTC. Translated, it gives CASSQFVTSGRGAYNEQFF.

This clonotype was found a few times. CDR3 nucleotide sequence: TGTGCCAGCAGCCCCCAGGTCCAAGAGACCCAGTACTTC. Amino acid sequence: CASSPQVQETQYF. V usage is TRBV7-2 and J usage is TRBJ2-5; D unresolved. V lost 5 bases and J 1 base, leaving 8 bases between the germline ends. The CDR3 spans 13 residues. Looked up from germline, CDR1 is SGHTA and CDR2 is FQGNSA.

The chain joins TRBV29-1 to TRBJ2-5; 10 bases map to TRBD1. The trim removed 4 bases at V and 11 bases at J, leaving 13 bases unmatched. The germline V gene encodes CDR1 SQVTM and CDR2 ANQGSEA. The CDR3 runs to 14 residues. The CDR3 coding sequence is TGCAGCGTTGGTCCCGGGACAGGGGCCATTGAGCAGTACTTC. Translation gives CSVGPGTGAIEQYF.

The genes are TRBV20-1 and TRBJ2-5, with D possibly being TRBD2 (5 bases). The ends were cut back, 0 bases at V and 6 bases at J, with 11 bases in the middle. Germline CDR1 DFQATT, CDR2 SNEGSKA (reference sequence). CDR3 size: 13 residues. Here the CDR3 DNA reads TGCAGTGCTAGAGATATTAGCGCAAAGACCCAGTACTTC. Amino acids: CSARDISAKTQYF.

This sequence joins TRBV20-1 and TRBJ2-2; maybe TRBD1 (7 bases). Germline CDR1 DFQATT, CDR2 SNEGSKA (reference sequence). V was trimmed by 2 bases and J by 4 bases, leaving 20 bases between them. This CDR3 comprises 17 residues. CDR3 coding DNA: TGCAGTGCTAGACGGGTTTCGGAGGGGGCCTTCACCGGGGAGCTGTTTTTT. This translates into CSARRVSEGAFTGELFF.

This clonotype was counted between two and nine times. The rearrangement links TRBV29-1 to TRBJ2-3; 8 positions agree with TRBD2. The CDR3 runs 20 residues. V lost 3 bases, J lost 0 bases, and 20 bases stayed unmatched. Germline V gene sequence: CDR1 SQVTM, CDR2 ANQGSEA. The CDR3 coding sequence is TGCAGCGTTGAGTCCCTCGACCCCGGACTAGCAGACATTAGCACAGATACGCAGTATTTT. The encoded protein is CSVESLDPGLADISTDTQYF.

This clonotype was seen only once. The J gene is TRBJ2-5, the V gene TRBV18; D call uncertain. The last part of the DNA fits TRBJ2-7 better; the J call may be wrong. From germline, CDR1 is KGHSH and CDR2 LQKENI. The CDR3 runs to 11 residues. The CDR3 DNA sequence: TGTGCCAGCTCACCAGAAAACGAGCAGTACTTC. Translated: CASSPENEQYF.

This clonotype was recorded a few times. V gene TRBV10-1 combines with J gene TRBJ1-1, with D perhaps matching TRBD1 (5 bases). Trimming stripped 7 bases from V and 3 bases from J, with 9 bases between. This CDR3 contains 12 residues. Germline V gene sequence: CDR1 WNHNN, CDR2 SYGVQD (reference sequence). The CDR3 DNA sequence: TGCGCCAGCAAGGCGGGGGACACTGAAGCTTTCTTT. Translated, it gives CASKAGDTEAFF.

This chain joins TRBV20-1 and TRBJ2-5, with 7 bases lining up with TRBD2. This CDR3 has 15 amino acids. V lost 0 bases to trimming and J lost 11 bases; unmatched junction nucleotides: 15. Germline V gene data show CDR1 as DFQATT and CDR2 as SNEGSKA (reference sequence). CDR3 loop: CSARDPLGGFCVQYF. Here the CDR3 DNA reads TGCAGTGCTAGAGATCCCCTGGGAGGGTTTTGTGTGCAGTACTTC.

The V call is TRBV20-1, the J call TRBJ1-4, with D maybe TRBD1 (5 bases). V dropped 3 bases and J dropped 5 bases, with 19 bases sitting between them. Germline V gene sequence: CDR1 DFQATT, CDR2 SNEGSKA (reference sequence). This CDR3 has 16 amino acids. The CDR3, as DNA: TGCAGTGCTAGTTTTCCCCCGGGACTAGGGAATGAAAAACTGTTTTTT. Protein sequence: CSASFPPGLGNEKLFF.

This clonotype appeared a few times. The chain's CDR3 is CASSTSLNYGYTF. The DNA of the CDR3 is TGTGCCAGCAGCACCTCCCTCAACTATGGCTACACCTTC. This sequence joins TRBV7-9 and TRBJ1-2; D call uncertain. Between the trimmed V and J ends, which lost 5 bases and 2 bases, there was a span of 9 bases. Looked up from germline, CDR1 is SEHNR and CDR2 is FQNEAQ (reference sequence). The CDR3 extends over 13 amino acids.

The rearrangement links TRBV7-8 to TRBJ2-3, with TRBD2 identical over 9 bases. Germline V CDR1 and CDR2: SGHVS, FQNEAQ. The CDR3 is made up of 15 amino acids. V shed 4 bases and J 5 bases; nucleotides not matched to a gene: 7. CDR3 nucleotides: TGTGCCAGCAGCTCTATAGCGGGGGCCGTAGATACGCAGTATTTT. Amino acids: CASSSIAGAVDTQYF.

The V gene is TRBV2, the J gene TRBJ2-7, with D tentatively TRBD1 or TRBD2 (6 bases each). The CDR3 sequence is 15 residues long. Germline CDR1 and CDR2: SNHLY and FYNNEI. V lost 4 bases and J lost 3, with 16 bases in between. The CDR3 DNA follows: TGTGCCAGCAGTGCTTACGGGGGCGGAATCTACGAGCAGTACTTC. Translated: CASSAYGGGIYEQYF.

This clonotype occurred a few times. The chain joins TRBV20-1 to TRBJ2-4; D is ambiguous. The J call may be faulty, since TRBJ2-7 better matches the DNA end. This CDR3 region has 11 residues. Germline V gene lookup returns CDR1 DFQATT and CDR2 SNEGSKA (reference sequence). The CDR3 coding sequence is TGCAGTGCTACCCGCTTATACGAGCAGTACTTC. Translated: CSATRLYEQYF.